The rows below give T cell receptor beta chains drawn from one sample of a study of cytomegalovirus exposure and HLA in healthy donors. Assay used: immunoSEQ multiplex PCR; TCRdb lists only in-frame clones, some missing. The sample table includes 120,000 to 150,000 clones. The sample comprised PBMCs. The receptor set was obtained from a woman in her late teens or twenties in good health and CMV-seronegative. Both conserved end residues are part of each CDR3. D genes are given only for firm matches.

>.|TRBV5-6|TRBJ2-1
CASSSRDGGLVLYNEQFF
TGTGCCAGCAGCTCCCGGGACGGGGGATTAGTCCTTTACAATGAGCAGTTCTTC
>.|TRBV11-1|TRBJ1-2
CASSLRPGDLDGYTF
TGTGCCAGCAGCTTACGCCCCGGGGATTTGGATGGCTACACCTTC
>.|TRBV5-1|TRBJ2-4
CASSLVPENIQYF
TGCGCCAGCAGCTTGGTTCCGGAAAACATTCAGTACTTC
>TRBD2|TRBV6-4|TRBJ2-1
CATSTSGEHNEQFF
TGTGCCACGTCGACTAGCGGGGAACATAATGAGCAGTTCTTC
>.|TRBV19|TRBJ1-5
CATAVTLLPGNQPQHF
TGTGCCACCGCGGTAACTCTCCTTCCGGGCAATCAGCCCCAGCATTTT
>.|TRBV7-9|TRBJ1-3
CASSLEQGLSGNTIYF
TGTGCCAGCAGCTTAGAGCAGGGTCTCTCTGGAAACACCATATATTTT
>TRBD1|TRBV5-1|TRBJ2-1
CASSSRKGAGNEQFF
TGCGCCAGCAGTTCTAGGAAGGGGGCGGGCAATGAGCAGTTCTTC
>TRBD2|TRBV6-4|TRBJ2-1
CASSVAGEGHEQFF
TGTGCCAGCAGCGTAGCGGGAGAGGGACATGAGCAGTTCTTC
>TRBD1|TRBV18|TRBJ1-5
CASSPGQGAQPQHF
TGTGCCAGCTCACCGGGACAGGGGGCGCAGCCCCAGCATTTT
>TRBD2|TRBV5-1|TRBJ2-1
CASNRVLAGGNNEQFF
TGCGCCAGCAACCGGGTCTTAGCGGGAGGAAACAATGAGCAGTTCTTC
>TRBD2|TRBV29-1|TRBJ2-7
CSVDRPGSGRHEQYF
TGCAGCGTTGATAGACCGGGTAGCGGGAGGCACGAGCAGTACTTC
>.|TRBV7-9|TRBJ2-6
CASTGDGYGANVLTF
TGTGCCAGCACGGGGGACGGTTATGGGGCCAACGTCCTGACTTTC
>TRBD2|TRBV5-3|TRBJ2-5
CARSRRGGFQREGIQTQYF
TGTGCCAGAAGCCGGCGGGGGGGCTTCCAACGGGAGGGGATCCAGACCCAGTACTTC
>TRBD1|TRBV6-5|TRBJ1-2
CASSEGQGYGYTF
TGTGCCAGCAGCGAGGGACAGGGCTATGGCTACACCTTC
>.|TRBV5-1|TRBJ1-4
CASSTTGQMIEKLFF
TGCGCCAGCAGCACTACAGGACAGATGATTGAAAAACTGTTTTTT
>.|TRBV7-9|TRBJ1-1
CASLQTGGTEAFF
TGTGCCAGCCTACAGACCGGGGGCACTGAAGCTTTCTTT
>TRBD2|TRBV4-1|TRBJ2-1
CASSQEALAGNYNEQFF
TGCGCCAGCAGCCAAGAAGCACTAGCGGGGAACTACAATGAGCAGTTCTTC
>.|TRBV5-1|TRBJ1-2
CASRSGTDHGYTF
TGCGCCAGCAGGTCCGGGACTGATCATGGCTACACCTTC
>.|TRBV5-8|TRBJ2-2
CASMASGHYTGELFF
TGTGCCAGCATGGCCTCGGGACACTACACCGGGGAGCTGTTTTTT
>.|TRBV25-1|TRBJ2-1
CASSEPQFSSYNEQFF
TGTGCCAGCAGTGAACCCCAATTTAGCTCCTACAATGAGCAGTTCTTC
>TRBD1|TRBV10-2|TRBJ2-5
CASRGDRGVTETQYF
TGCGCCAGCAGGGGGGACAGGGGCGTTACAGAGACCCAGTACTTC
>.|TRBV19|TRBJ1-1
CASSRGRLSPEAFF
TGTGCCAGTAGTCGCGGGCGCCTATCCCCTGAAGCTTTCTTT
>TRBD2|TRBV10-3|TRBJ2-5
CATGLAAQETQYF
TGTGCCACGGGACTAGCGGCCCAAGAGACCCAGTACTTC
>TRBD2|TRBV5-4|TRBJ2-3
CASSPGTSRDLTDTQYF
TGTGCCAGCAGCCCCGGGACTAGCCGGGATTTAACAGATACGCAGTATTTT
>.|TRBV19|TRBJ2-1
CASSTLPREEQFF
TGTGCCAGTAGTACCCTTCCCCGGGAGGAGCAGTTCTTC
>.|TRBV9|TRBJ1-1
CASSASDTGQTEAFF
TGTGCCAGCAGCGCCTCAGATACAGGGCAGACTGAAGCTTTCTTT
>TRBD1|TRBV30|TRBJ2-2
CAWNPGQGLGELFF
TGTGCCTGGAACCCCGGACAGGGTCTTGGGGAGCTGTTTTTT
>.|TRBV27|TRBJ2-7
CASSLAGSTYEQYF
TGTGCCAGCAGTTTAGCGGGTTCTACCTACGAGCAGTACTTC
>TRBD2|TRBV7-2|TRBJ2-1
CASSLARGLGSYNEQFF
TGTGCCAGCAGCTTAGCGCGTGGACTAGGTTCCTACAATGAGCAGTTCTTC
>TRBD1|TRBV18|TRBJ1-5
CASSPDRGQPQHF
TGTGCCAGCTCACCAGACAGGGGTCAGCCCCAGCATTTT
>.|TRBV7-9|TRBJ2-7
CASSDTPHEQYF
TGTGCCAGCAGTGACACCCCCCACGAGCAGTACTTC
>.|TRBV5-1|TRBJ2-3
CASRLSEMGDTQYF
TGCGCCAGCAGGCTTAGCGAAATGGGAGATACGCAGTATTTT